Shown below are 2 T cell receptor beta chains from a single sample sequenced in a study of identical twins. TCRdb itself ran the 5' RACE reads through MiXCR, one entry per CDR3 protein. The top ten hold roughly 0.97% of the sample, which has about 700,000 distinct CDR3 sequences, roughly 8% seen once. These data also featured in a second study, about yellow fever vaccine responses in identical twins.

The sample taken for sequencing was PBMCs. The source is a woman aged 18-29 years in good health.

This clonotype has just a few counts. V and J are TRBV20-1 and TRBJ2-7, with a tentative D call TRBD1 (6 bases). Trimming stripped 0 bases from V and 2 bases from J, with 14 bases between. CDR3 size: 15 residues. The V gene's germline CDR1 is DFQATT and CDR2 SNEGSKA (reference sequence). The CDR3 DNA sequence: TGCAGTGCTAGAGATCAAGGGGGTCCGGCCTACGAGCAGTACTTC. It encodes CSARDQGGPAYEQYF.

This clonotype came up many times. The rearrangement links TRBV4-1 to TRBJ2-5; 8 positions agree with TRBD2. The CDR3 totals 21 residues. Germline V lookup: CDR1 MGHRA, CDR2 YSYEKL. Trimming cost V 0 bases and J 5 bases; bases outside gene matches: 23. CDR3 loop: CASSQDQIGTRNAPGWETQYF. DNA of the CDR3: TGCGCCAGCAGCCAAGATCAAATTGGGACTAGAAACGCCCCGGGATGGGAGACCCAGTACTTC.